Listed here are 8 T cell receptor beta chains from one sample, sequenced in a study of PD-1 blockade in classical Hodgkin lymphoma. TCRdb's table, derived via immunoSEQ multiplex PCR, lists solely in-frame clones and lacks some. The sample records about 61,000 clones, 87% being singletons. This sample's time point: cycle 4 day 1 (C4D1), after 6 weeks of nivolumab. Exposure to brentuximab vedotin varied, and each patient had relapsed following autologous stem cell transplantation. The sequencing used peripheral blood mononuclear cells (PBMCs), collected before the fourth cycle of nivolumab. All receptors derive from a human donor with classical Hodgkin lymphoma.

This rearrangement joins TRBV30 to TRBJ2-7; D gene ambiguous. This CDR3 is 16 amino acids long. Trimming took off 3 bases at V and 3 bases at J, with 21 bases between the two ends. Germline V gene lookup returns CDR1 GTSNPN and CDR2 SVGIG (reference sequence). The CDR3 loop reads CAWRGIRAGPFYEQYF. The CDR3 bases are TGTGCCTGGAGAGGAATTCGGGCAGGCCCATTCTACGAGCAGTACTTC.

The chain employs TRBV5-1 and TRBJ2-7; D is perhaps TRBD1 (6 bases). Germline V gene data show CDR1 as SGHRS and CDR2 as YFSETQ. The CDR3 totals 14 residues. The ends were cut back, 0 bases at V and 2 bases at J, with 9 bases in the middle. CDR3: CASSLEGVTYEQYF. DNA for the CDR3: TGCGCCAGCAGCTTGGAGGGGGTCACCTACGAGCAGTACTTC.

In nucleotides, the CDR3 is TGCGCCAGCAGCCAAGTACAGGGTACGGGGACCCAGTACTTC. Protein: CASSQVQGTGTQYF. The chain uses TRBV4-1 and TRBJ2-5, with D perhaps TRBD1 (6 bases). V was clipped by 1 base and J by 7 bases, with 13 bases between them. The CDR3 is made up of 14 amino acids. Germline V gene data show CDR1 as MGHRA and CDR2 as YSYEKL.

V is TRBV6-5 and J is TRBJ2-1; a weak D match, TRBD1 (6 bases). Germline CDR1 reads MNHEY; CDR2 reads SVGAGI. The CDR3 length is 14 residues. The V end lost 3 bases, the J end lost 5 bases, and 11 bases lay between the germline ends. The CDR3 sequence: CASSYSQGNNEQFF. The CDR3, as DNA: TGTGCCAGCAGTTATTCACAGGGTAACAATGAGCAGTTCTTC.

The rearrangement joins TRBV5-1 to TRBJ2-7; 7 bases agree with TRBD1. The CDR3 has 15 amino acids. J was trimmed by 0 bases and V by 1 base; bases with no gene match: 4. Germline lookup yields CDR1 SGHRS and CDR2 YFSETQ. CDR3 protein: CASSLTGETSYEQYF. For the CDR3, the DNA is TGCGCCAGCAGCTTGACAGGGGAAACCTCCTACGAGCAGTACTTC.

This rearrangement joins TRBV28 to TRBJ2-3; 7 bases align to TRBD2. The V gene's germline CDR1 is MDHEN and CDR2 SYDVKM. The CDR3 has 15 amino acids. V was clipped by 6 bases and J by 2 bases; unmatched bases: 8. The CDR3 protein is CASSSKRELTDTQYF. CDR3 sequence (DNA): TGTGCCAGCAGCTCCAAGCGGGAACTCACAGATACGCAGTATTTT. The whole variable domain, filled in from reference TRBV28 and TRBJ2-3, reads DVKVTQSSRYLVKRTGEKVFLECVQDMDHENMFWYRQDPGLGLRLIYFSYDVKMKEKGDIPEGYSVSREKKERFSLILESASTNQTSMYLCASSSKRELTDTQYFGPGTRLTVL.

This chain links TRBV10-1 with TRBJ1-1; D is undetermined. The CDR3 runs to 15 residues. V was cut by 0 bases and J by 0 bases, with 8 bases left in between. The germline gives CDR1 WNHNN, CDR2 SYGVQD (reference sequence). CDR3 DNA: TGCGCCAGCAGTGAGTCAACAGCGATGAACACTGAAGCTTTCTTT. Encoded protein: CASSESTAMNTEAFF.

V gene TRBV19 combines with J gene TRBJ1-3, with D possibly matching TRBD1 (5 bases). There are 14 residues in the CDR3. Germline V lookup: CDR1 LNHDA, CDR2 SQIVND (reference sequence). V shed 7 bases and J shed 7 bases, with 17 bases lying between them. The CDR3 DNA follows: TGTGCCAGTAACTCGGGGGGTTTGGATAACACCATATATTTT. Protein sequence: CASNSGGLDNTIYF.